These 19 T cell receptor beta chains were all obtained from the same sample, sequenced in a study of cytomegalovirus exposure and HLA in healthy donors. Primers: 60 Vbeta forward and 13 Jbeta reverse. Measured with immunoSEQ multiplex PCR; TCRdb has only the in-frame clones, and not every one. The top ten hold 30% of the sample, which has around 120,000 clones, about 75% seen once. The sequencing input was PBMCs. Every receptor here comes from a man aged 60 to 75 in good health and CMV-seropositive.

This sequence joins TRBV12-5 and TRBJ1-2; D is possibly TRBD1 (5 bases). CDR1 is LGHNT, CDR2 FRNRAP, per germline. V lost 7 bases and J 4 bases, leaving 10 bases between the germline ends. This CDR3 region has 12 residues. The CDR3 coding sequence is TGTGCTAGTGTGTCTACAGGCTATGGCTACACCTTC. Its translation: CASVSTGYGYTF.

This chain uses TRBV7-9 with TRBJ1-1; maybe TRBD1 (5 bases). CDR3 length: 14 residues. Per germline, CDR1 SEHNR and CDR2 FQNEAQ (reference sequence). V was cut by 5 bases and J by 5 bases, with 15 bases left in between. CDR3 sequence (DNA): TGTGCCAGCAGCCAAAACAGGTTGTATACTGAAGCTTTCTTT. It specifies CASSQNRLYTEAFF.

Comments on this clone: One end of the junction fails to match germline, which may point to a read error. J is TRBJ2-6 and V is TRBV28; weak D call: TRBD1 (5 bases). CDR3 length: 14 amino acids. CDR1 is MDHEN and CDR2 is SYDVKM in the germline V gene. CDR3 coding DNA: TGTGCCAGCAGTCAAAGCTCTGGGGCCAACGGCCTGACTTTC. Its protein is CASSQSSGANGLTF.

The V and J genes are TRBV7-9 and TRBJ2-3, with TRBD2 matching over 7 bases. This CDR3 comprises 14 residues. V gave up 7 bases and J gave up 5 bases; unmatched junction bases: 9. Germline V gene sequence: CDR1 SEHNR, CDR2 FQNEAQ (reference sequence). In DNA, the CDR3 is TGTGCCAGCACCCTAGGGCTAGCGGAAGATACGCAGTATTTT. This codes for CASTLGLAEDTQYF. Full variable domain (rest looked up from reference TRBV7-9 and TRBJ2-3): DTGVSQNPRHKITKRGQNVTFRCDPISEHNRLYWYRQTLGQGPEFLTYFQNEAQLEKSRLLSDRFSAERPKGSFSTLEIQRTEQGDSAMYLCASTLGLAEDTQYFGPGTRLTVL.

The rearrangement uses TRBV11-2 and TRBJ2-5; the match to TRBD2 covers 8 bases. The CDR3 is 13 residues long. Trimming cost V 3 bases and J 4 bases; bases outside gene matches: 1. Germline values: CDR1 SGHAT, CDR2 FQNNGV. This CDR3 is CASSLGLVETQYF. The CDR3, as DNA: TGTGCCAGCAGCTTGGGACTAGTAGAGACCCAGTACTTC.

The J gene is TRBJ1-1, the V gene TRBV6-6, with 11 bases lining up with TRBD1. J gave up 6 bases and V 6 bases, and 6 bases lay outside the gene matches. CDR1 is MNHNY and CDR2 is SVGAGI in the germline V gene (reference sequence). The CDR3 extends over 14 amino acids. CDR3 DNA: TGTGCCAGCAGAGATGGACAGGGGGCTTCTGAAGCTTTCTTT. Translation: CASRDGQGASEAFF.

This clone was detected only a few times. This chain connects TRBV4-1 to TRBJ1-1, with D hard to call. V lost 6 bases and J lost 5, with 19 bases in between. The CDR3 has 15 amino acids. CDR1 and CDR2 from the germline V gene are MGHRA and YSYEKL. The DNA of the CDR3 is TGCGCCAGCAGGCTTGGAGGCAACTCATGGACTGAAGCTTTCTTT. Translation gives CASRLGGNSWTEAFF.

Written as DNA, the CDR3 is TGCGCCAGCAGCCCGGGACAGGGCTCTGGCTACACCTTC. It specifies CASSPGQGSGYTF. The gene calls are TRBV5-1 and TRBJ1-2, with TRBD1 matching over 9 bases. CDR1 SGHRS and CDR2 YFSETQ come from the germline V gene. CDR3 length: 13 residues. V gave up 4 bases and J gave up 7 bases; unmatched junction bases: 5.

A note on this clone: One end of the junction does not line up with germline, which may come from a read error. The chain is built from TRBV9 and TRBJ1-3; 7 bases fit TRBD1. This CDR3 is 15 amino acids long. Germline assignment: CDR1 SGDLS and CDR2 YYNGEE. The CDR3 sequence: CASSGPLTGRNTIYF. In DNA form, the CDR3 reads TGTGCCAGCAGCGGTCCCTTGACAGGGAGGAACACCATATACTTT.

The gene calls are TRBV11-3 and TRBJ2-5, with D maybe TRBD1 (6 bases). The V end lost 3 bases, the J end lost 4 bases, and 15 bases lay between the germline ends. CDR1 and CDR2 (germline): SGHNT, YENEEA. The CDR3 sequence is 15 residues long. CDR3: CASSFSETGRETQYF. CDR3 nucleotide sequence: TGTGCCAGCAGCTTTTCTGAAACAGGGAGAGAGACCCAGTACTTC.

V usage is TRBV7-2 and J usage is TRBJ2-7; 9 bases align to TRBD2. With 1 base clipped from V and 4 bases from J, the junction kept 2 bases outside the gene matches. The CDR3 is 14 amino acids. Germline V gives CDR1 SGHTA, CDR2 FQGNSA. CDR3 coding DNA: TGTGCCAGCAGCTTAGATAGCGGGAGTTACGAGCAGTACTTC. Encoded protein: CASSLDSGSYEQYF.

The sample holds one count of this clone. The rearrangement uses TRBV5-1 and TRBJ1-1; D call uncertain. The CDR3 is 15 residues long. Germline CDR1 is SGHRS and CDR2 is YFSETQ. The V gene lost 2 bases and the J gene lost 1 base, with 12 bases spanning the gap. This CDR3 is CASSFPGERNTEAFF. The CDR3 DNA reads as TGCGCCAGCAGCTTCCCGGGAGAGAGGAACACTGAAGCTTTCTTT.

This clone was detected only a few times. The chain employs TRBV19 and TRBJ1-2; 11 bases are a match to TRBD1. This CDR3 contains 17 residues. After removal of 5 bases from V and 2 bases from J, the junction contained 10 bases not matched to a gene. Germline CDR1 LNHDA, CDR2 SQIVND (reference sequence). The CDR3 DNA sequence: TGTGCCAGTAGTGCCCGGACAGGGGGCGCGGGGAACTATGGCTACACCTTC. This translates into CASSARTGGAGNYGYTF.

The chain combines TRBV19 with TRBJ2-7, with 8 bases lining up with TRBD2. Per the germline V gene, CDR1 is LNHDA and CDR2 is SQIVND (reference sequence). With 3 bases clipped from V and 1 base from J, the junction kept 5 bases outside the gene matches. This CDR3 comprises 15 residues. This CDR3 reads CASSIRGGASYEQYF. The CDR3 DNA reads as TGTGCCAGTAGTATCCGGGGGGGAGCGTCCTACGAGCAGTACTTC.

The chain joins TRBV30 to TRBJ2-5, with 9 positions matching TRBD1. This CDR3 is built from 15 residues. Per germline, CDR1 GTSNPN and CDR2 SVGIG (reference sequence). V trimming: 0 bases; J trimming: 5 bases; junction bases outside the gene matches: 7. Here the CDR3 reads CAWSVTGGIGETQYF. In DNA form, the CDR3 reads TGTGCCTGGAGTGTGACAGGGGGAATTGGGGAGACCCAGTACTTC.

As regards this clone: The junction and the germline gene differ at one end; a read error may be behind it. This chain joins TRBV5-1 and TRBJ1-2; D not certain. Per germline, CDR1 SGHRS and CDR2 YFSETQ. The CDR3 length is 13 residues. The CDR3 coding sequence is TGCGCCAGCAGCTTAGGCCCTAACTATGTCTACACCTTC. Translating gives CASSLGPNYVYTF.

V is TRBV5-1 and J is TRBJ1-2; TRBD1 might be the D (6 bases). CDR1 and CDR2 (germline): SGHRS, YFSETQ. The ends were cut back, 4 bases at V and 8 bases at J, with 15 bases in the middle. The length of the CDR3 is 13 residues. In DNA form, the CDR3 reads TGCGCCAGCAGCCCCCGGGGGGCGCAAGGCTACACCTTC. Translated, it gives CASSPRGAQGYTF.

This clone was counted a few times. The chain carries TRBV29-1 and TRBJ1-2; D unclear. The CDR3 consists of 13 residues. V gave up 0 bases and J gave up 7 bases, with 12 bases separating them. CDR1 is SQVTM, CDR2 ANQGSEA, per germline. The CDR3 sequence: CSVEERGAGGYTF. CDR3 nucleotides: TGCAGCGTTGAAGAACGGGGTGCTGGTGGCTACACCTTC.

In this sample, this clone turned up once. The V gene is TRBV7-6, the J gene TRBJ2-7; 9 nucleotides align to TRBD1. Germline CDR1 is SGHVS and CDR2 is FNYEAQ. V lost 5 bases, J lost 1 base, and 15 bases stayed unmatched. This CDR3 is 18 amino acids long. The CDR3 DNA reads as TGTGCCAGCAGCCGAGTGTCGCCGGCGGGACAGGGTTCCTACGAGCAGTACTTC. Translation gives CASSRVSPAGQGSYEQYF.